The sequence of this T cell receptor (beta chain) was determined in a study of CD8 T cells in ankylosing spondylitis. This clonotype was seen repeatedly, ten times or more. TCRdb passed the 5' RACE reads through MiXCR, listing each CDR3 protein once. The sample has 130,000 or so distinct CDR3 sequences; roughly 11% are singletons. V trimming: 7 bases; J trimming: 4 bases; junction bases outside the gene matches: 9. Germline-derived CDR1 and CDR2 are SEHNR and FQNEAQ (reference sequence). The CDR3 contains 14 residues. Sequenced: blood, either unsorted or a sorted T cell fraction (not recorded which). The chain joins TRBV7-9 to TRBJ1-1; 7 bases agree with TRBD1. The TCR sequence derives from a female donor with ankylosing spondylitis or in good health (not recorded which). Here the CDR3 DNA reads TGTGCCAGCAAGTCGACACAGGGGCGCACTGAAGCTTTCTTT. It encodes CASKSTQGRTEAFF. The variable domain in full, with the rest retrieved from reference TRBV7-9 and TRBJ1-1, is DTGVSQNPRHKITKRGQNVTFRCDPISEHNRLYWYRQTLGQGPEFLTYFQNEAQLEKSRLLSDRFSAERPKGSFSTLEIQRTEQGDSAMYLCASKSTQGRTEAFFGQGTRLTVV.